A single sample gave rise to the 23 T cell receptor beta chains below, sequenced in a study of Ad26.COV2.S vaccination and SARS-CoV-2 variants. Repertoires were generated with immunoSEQ multiplex PCR, while TCRdb's copy carries only in-frame clones and drops some. Counted here are about 350,000 clones, around 90% occurring once; the ten biggest clones make up roughly 3.2%. Treatment denoted: around 19 received Ad26.COV2.S at low or high dose, single or two shots; roughly five received placebo; per-sample allocation not given. Day 63 following the first vaccine or placebo injection was when the samples were taken. Specimen: peripheral blood, collected in a trial of Ad26.COV2.S vaccine versus placebo. These receptors all come from a person between 18 and 60 years old who received the Ad26.COV2.S COVID-19 vaccine or a placebo.

The table lists this clone with a count of one. The chain links TRBV7-3 to TRBJ1-1; D unresolved. Germline-derived CDR1 and CDR2 are SGHTA and FQGTGA. Trimming pared 4 bases from V and 1 base from J, leaving 13 bases between. The CDR3 has 15 residues. In DNA, the CDR3 is TGTGCCAGCAGCTACGAGCGGGCACAGAACACTGAAGCTTTCTTT. Encoded protein: CASSYERAQNTEAFF.

The J gene is TRBJ1-2, the V gene TRBV7-2, with D hard to call. The germline V gene has CDR1 SGHTA and CDR2 FQGNSA. This CDR3 contains 14 residues. V lost 5 bases, J lost 4 bases, and 14 bases lay in between. The chain's CDR3 is CASSIPGRSYGYTF. The CDR3 DNA sequence: TGTGCCAGCAGCATACCCGGGAGATCCTATGGCTACACCTTC. Full variable domain (outside the CDR3, taken from reference TRBV7-2 and TRBJ1-2): GAGVSQSPSNKVTEKGKDVELRCDPISGHTALYWYRQSLGQGLEFLIYFQGNSAPDKSGLPSDRFSAERTGGSVSTLTIQRTQQEDSAVYLCASSIPGRSYGYTFGSGTRLTVV.

The chain carries TRBV9 and TRBJ2-3; TRBD2 agrees at 8 bases. V gave up 7 bases and J gave up 0 bases; unmatched junction bases: 7. Germline CDR1 and CDR2: SGDLS and YYNGEE. This CDR3 spans 15 amino acids. The CDR3 DNA reads as TGTGCCAGCGTACGGGGGGGACATAGCACAGATACGCAGTATTTT. It yields the protein CASVRGGHSTDTQYF.

V gene TRBV19 combines with J gene TRBJ2-5; tentative D call: TRBD2 (5 bases). CDR3 length: 14 residues. Trimming cost V 2 bases and J 2 bases, with 9 bases left between them. CDR1 is LNHDA, CDR2 SQIVND, per germline (reference sequence). The CDR3 reads CASSIWGAQETQYF. The CDR3 bases are TGTGCCAGTAGTATATGGGGAGCACAAGAGACCCAGTACTTC.

The chain carries TRBV13 and TRBJ2-7; no firm D call. CDR3 length equals 11 residues. CDR1 and CDR2 (germline): PRHDT, FYEKMQ (reference sequence). V shed 5 bases and J shed 7 bases, with 9 bases lying between them. DNA of the CDR3: TGTGCCAGCAGCCGCCGGAGTGAGCAGTACTTC. As protein: CASSRRSEQYF. Full variable domain (rest looked up from reference TRBV13 and TRBJ2-7): AAGVIQSPRHLIKEKRETATLKCYPIPRHDTVYWYQQGPGQDPQFLISFYEKMQSDKGSIPDRFSAQQFSDYHSELNMSSLELGDSALYFCASSRRSEQYFGPGTRLTVT.

The genes are TRBV9 and TRBJ2-7, with D possibly TRBD2 on 7 matching bases. The CDR3 covers 16 residues. Trimming removed 4 bases from V and 2 bases from J, with 19 bases in between. CDR1 and CDR2 (germline): SGDLS, YYNGEE. This CDR3 reads CASSPRGAGETYEQYF. The CDR3, as DNA: TGTGCCAGCAGCCCACGGGGGGCAGGGGAGACCTACGAGCAGTACTTC.

The CDR3 spells CSVVSDTQYF. The CDR3 DNA follows: TGCAGCGTTGTCTCCGATACGCAGTATTTT. V and J are TRBV29-1 and TRBJ2-3; D not certain. Looked up from germline, CDR1 is SQVTM and CDR2 is ANQGSEA. The CDR3 contains 10 residues. Trimming removed 4 bases from V and 6 bases from J, with 5 bases in between.

This rearrangement joins TRBV6-5 to TRBJ1-1; no clear D. CDR1 and CDR2 (germline): MNHEY, SVGAGI. This CDR3 comprises 14 residues. V lost 0 bases, J lost 1 base, and 6 bases lay in between. CDR3 loop: CASSYSSRNTEAFF. The CDR3 DNA follows: TGTGCCAGCAGTTACTCGTCCAGGAACACTGAAGCTTTCTTT.

The V and J genes are TRBV28 and TRBJ1-5, with 9 bases that match TRBD1. CDR1 MDHEN and CDR2 SYDVKM come from the germline V gene. The CDR3 is 15 amino acids. V shed 6 bases and J 1 base; nucleotides not matched to a gene: 4. CDR3 residues: CASSWTGASNQPQHF. The CDR3 DNA is TGTGCCAGCAGCTGGACAGGGGCGAGCAATCAGCCCCAGCATTTT.

V is TRBV5-4 and J is TRBJ2-3; possibly TRBD1 or TRBD2 for D (6 bases each). The V gene lost 1 base and the J gene lost 1 base, with 7 bases spanning the gap. CDR1 is SGHNT, CDR2 YYREEE, per germline (reference sequence). CDR3 length: 14 amino acids. The CDR3: CASSLRGRTDTQYF. The CDR3 coding sequence is TGTGCCAGCAGCTTGCGGGGGCGCACAGATACGCAGTATTTT.

The chain recombines TRBV7-8 with TRBJ1-1, with D perhaps TRBD1 (5 bases). Looked up from germline, CDR1 is SGHVS and CDR2 is FQNEAQ. The CDR3 has 15 amino acids. Trimming shortened V by 5 bases and J by 0 bases, and 13 bases separated the two germline ends. CDR3 sequence: CASSPEGRLNTEAFF. The CDR3 DNA is TGTGCCAGCAGCCCAGAGGGACGGCTGAACACTGAAGCTTTCTTT.

This chain links TRBV6-1 with TRBJ2-1; no definite D call. This CDR3 is built from 13 residues. The V end was cut by 4 bases, the J end by 4 bases, with 8 bases between. CDR1 and CDR2 from the germline V gene are MNHNS and SASEGT. The CDR3 sequence is CASSAANYNEQFF. CDR3 coding DNA: TGTGCCAGCAGTGCAGCGAATTACAATGAGCAGTTCTTC.

The table lists this clone with a few counts. The J gene is TRBJ1-1, the V gene TRBV9; perhaps TRBD1 as D (5 bases). The V and J ends lost 4 bases and 0 bases respectively, with 10 bases between them. Per the germline V gene, CDR1 is SGDLS and CDR2 is YYNGEE. The CDR3 extends over 14 amino acids. CDR3 loop: CASSPGTVNTEAFF. The CDR3 bases are TGTGCCAGCAGCCCTGGGACGGTGAACACTGAAGCTTTCTTT.

The CDR3 protein is CASSPRDTGELFF. The CDR3 DNA is TGTGCCAGCTCACCAAGGGACACCGGGGAGCTGTTTTTT. V and J are TRBV18 and TRBJ2-2; D remains ambiguous. This CDR3 has 13 residues. The V and J ends lost 2 bases and 3 bases respectively, with 4 bases between them. CDR1 and CDR2 from the germline V gene are KGHSH and LQKENI.

The chain joins TRBV5-1 to TRBJ1-1, with D possibly TRBD1 on 6 matching bases. The germline V gene has CDR1 SGHRS and CDR2 YFSETQ. The CDR3 extends over 13 amino acids. With 5 bases removed from V and 1 base from J, the gap between germline ends came to 9 bases. The CDR3 DNA follows: TGCGCCAGCAGATGGGACACGAACACTGAAGCTTTCTTT. Translated, it gives CASRWDTNTEAFF.

The rearrangement links TRBV6-5 to TRBJ1-6; no firm D call. V was trimmed by 5 bases and J by 9 bases, leaving 11 bases between them. The CDR3 runs 13 residues. CDR1 MNHEY and CDR2 SVGAGI come from the germline V gene. The CDR3 here is CASSQTGPSPLHF. CDR3 nucleotide sequence: TGTGCCAGCAGTCAGACTGGACCTTCACCCCTCCACTTT.

This chain joins TRBV25-1 and TRBJ1-4, with D possibly being TRBD1 (6 bases). This CDR3 is 14 amino acids long. V gave up 9 bases and J gave up 1 base, with 12 bases separating them. The germline V gene encodes CDR1 MGHDK and CDR2 SYGVNS. The CDR3: CASDATGTNEKLFF. CDR3 DNA: TGTGCCAGTGATGCGACAGGAACTAATGAAAAACTGTTTTTT.

The J gene is TRBJ2-7, the V gene TRBV6-5, with 12 bases fitting TRBD1. This CDR3 has 16 amino acids. CDR1 is MNHEY, CDR2 SVGAGI, per germline. V lost 2 bases and J lost 5; bases outside the gene matches: 7. The CDR3 protein is CASSYRTGTGGNEQYF. The CDR3 DNA reads TGTGCCAGCAGTTACCGCACCGGGACAGGGGGCAACGAGCAGTACTTC.

The count of this clone is one. V is TRBV12-3 or TRBV12-4 and J is TRBJ2-1, with a tentative D call TRBD2 (6 bases). The CDR3 extends over 13 amino acids. Deletions cut 1 base from V and 10 bases from J, with 11 bases between. The CDR3 DNA follows: TGTGCCAGCAGTTTAGGGAGGGAGAAGGAGCAGTTCTTC. Its translation: CASSLGREKEQFF.

This chain connects TRBV4-2 to TRBJ1-1, with TRBD1 identical over 8 bases. CDR1 LGHNA and CDR2 YNFKEQ come from the germline V gene. Trimming took 6 bases from V and 4 from J; bases not matched to a gene: 7. The CDR3 consists of 14 residues. The CDR3 sequence is CASRAGGVGTEAFF. The CDR3 region has the DNA TGTGCCAGCAGGGCAGGGGGCGTCGGCACTGAAGCTTTCTTT.

This chain connects TRBV18 to TRBJ2-7; D may match TRBD1 or TRBD2 (5 bases each). Germline V gene lookup returns CDR1 KGHSH and CDR2 LQKENI. CDR3 size: 15 residues. Trimming took off 6 bases at V and 0 bases at J, with 15 bases between the two ends. The DNA for the CDR3 is TGTGCCAGCTCCCCTATAACGAGGGGCTCCTACGAGCAGTACTTC. It encodes CASSPITRGSYEQYF. The full variable domain, in which reference TRBV18 and TRBJ2-7 provide the parts outside the CDR3, is NAGVMQNPRHLVRRRGQEARLRCSPMKGHSHVYWYRQLPEEGLKFMVYLQKENIIDESGMPKERFSAEFPKEGPSILRIQQVVRGDSAAYFCASSPITRGSYEQYFGPGTRLTVT.

The chain is built from TRBV2 and TRBJ2-7; the match to TRBD1 covers 8 bases. Trimming cost V 5 bases and J 6 bases; bases outside gene matches: 3. Germline assignment: CDR1 SNHLY and CDR2 FYNNEI. The CDR3 runs 12 residues. The CDR3 loop is CASSQDRAEQYF. The CDR3 DNA sequence: TGTGCCAGCAGTCAGGACAGGGCCGAGCAGTACTTC.

The gene calls are TRBV12-5 and TRBJ2-7; 8 nucleotides align to TRBD2. The V gene's germline CDR1 is LGHNT and CDR2 FRNRAP. The CDR3 consists of 17 residues. V trimming: 5 bases; J trimming: 3 bases; junction bases outside the gene matches: 15. The CDR3 loop reads CASGPRETGLGVYEQYF. In DNA form, the CDR3 reads TGTGCTAGTGGTCCGCGGGAAACGGGACTAGGGGTCTACGAGCAGTACTTC.